Following are 14 T cell receptor beta chains from one sample sequenced in a study of T-cell reconstitution after alpha-beta-depleted transplantation in children. A TCRbeta library incorporating unique molecular identifiers was prepared. MiXCR, run by TCRdb on the PCR reads, gives a single entry per CDR3 protein. The data contain fewer than 750,000 distinct CDR3 sequences, more than 20% of them singletons. This specimen was PBMCs, mostly from graft donor cells, taken 360 days after TCRalphabeta/CD19-depleted stem cell transplant. Receptors originate from a boy under two years old who had a stem cell transplant for acute myeloid leukemia, so the T cells may come from the graft donor.

This clonotype showed up many times. This chain uses TRBV11-2 with TRBJ2-7; tentative D call: TRBD1 (6 bases). The CDR3 loop spans 14 amino acids. Germline V gene lookup returns CDR1 SGHAT and CDR2 FQNNGV. Trimming pared 2 bases from V and 0 bases from J, leaving 8 bases between. As DNA, the CDR3 is TGTGCCAGCAGCTTATTAGGGGGCTCCTACGAGCAGTACTTC. It encodes CASSLLGGSYEQYF.

On this clonotype: The CDR3 does not end in the conserved phenylalanine or tryptophan, so this is likely a read error. The chain has TRBV18 and TRBJ1-6; tentative D call: TRBD1 (5 bases). This CDR3 is built from 15 residues. Between the trimmed V and J ends, which lost 2 bases and 7 bases, there was a span of 12 bases. CDR1 and CDR2 (germline): KGHSH, LQKENI. The CDR3 DNA is TGTGCCAGCTCACCATCGCAGGGCGGGAATTCACCCCTCCACCTT. Protein sequence: CASSPSQGGNSPLHL.

The chain uses TRBV7-6 and TRBJ2-1; 8 bases map to TRBD1. CDR1 SGHVS and CDR2 FNYEAQ come from the germline V gene. The CDR3 loop spans 14 amino acids. J was trimmed by 7 bases and V by 3 bases; bases with no gene match: 5. DNA of the CDR3: TGTGCCAGCAGCTTTACAGGGGGTAATAATGAGCAGTTCTTC. Its protein product is CASSFTGGNNEQFF.

This clonotype was seen repeatedly, ten times or more. The chain couples TRBV6-5 to TRBJ2-3; D is unclear. The germline gives CDR1 MNHEY, CDR2 SVGAGI. The CDR3 contains 14 residues. V was cut by 0 bases and J by 3 bases, with 7 bases left in between. The CDR3 spells CASSYSVTTDTQYF. CDR3 bases: TGTGCCAGCAGTTACTCGGTCACAACAGATACGCAGTATTTT.

This clonotype showed up just a few times. The rearrangement joins TRBV20-1 to TRBJ2-6; no firm D call. CDR1 and CDR2 (germline): DFQATT, SNEGSKA (reference sequence). The CDR3 spans 14 residues. Trimming cost V 5 bases and J 4 bases, with 12 bases left between them. CDR3 in DNA: TGCAGTGCTCCCCTTAATCTGGGGGCCAACGTCCTGACTTTC. It encodes CSAPLNLGANVLTF.

The chain links TRBV20-1 to TRBJ1-2; D remains unclear. The CDR3 has 12 residues. From germline, CDR1 is DFQATT and CDR2 SNEGSKA (reference sequence). V was cut by 5 bases and J by 6 bases, with 13 bases left in between. For the CDR3, the DNA is TGCAGTGCTCCCAGGCCCCCTGATGGCTACACCTTC. This sequence encodes CSAPRPPDGYTF.

The DNA of the CDR3 is TGTGCCAGCAGTTTACAGGACAACCCCTACGAGCAGTACTTC. Encoded protein: CASSLQDNPYEQYF. The chain links TRBV12-3 or TRBV12-4 to TRBJ2-7; tentatively, D is TRBD1 (5 bases). V lost 2 bases and J lost 2, with 10 bases in between. The CDR3 contains 14 residues.

This chain uses TRBV7-8 with TRBJ2-7; no reliable D call. This CDR3 contains 12 residues. V lost 5 bases to trimming and J lost 6 bases, with 11 bases between them. The germline gives CDR1 SGHVS, CDR2 FQNEAQ. The CDR3 bases are TGTGCCAGCAGCCTCGATCGGACCGAGCAGTACGTC. Its protein is CASSLDRTEQYV.

The gene calls are TRBV11-3 and TRBJ2-1; 8 bases line up with TRBD2. The CDR3 length is 15 residues. CDR1 is SGHNT, CDR2 YENEEA, per germline. With V trimmed by 5 bases and J by 2 bases, 5 bases remained unmatched. CDR3 protein: CASSPDSGAYNEQFF. For the CDR3, the DNA is TGTGCCAGCAGCCCAGATAGCGGGGCCTACAATGAGCAGTTCTTC.

This clonotype was counted many times. The chain employs TRBV29-1 and TRBJ2-5; 7 nucleotides agree with TRBD2. The CDR3 extends over 13 amino acids. Trimming cost V 2 bases and J 4 bases; bases outside gene matches: 4. Germline values: CDR1 SQVTM, CDR2 ANQGSEA. The CDR3 loop reads CSVEMTGGETQYF. In nucleotides, the CDR3 is TGCAGCGTTGAAATGACGGGGGGAGAGACCCAGTACTTC.

The chain employs TRBV12-3 or TRBV12-4 and TRBJ2-2; possibly TRBD2 for D (5 bases). The CDR3 covers 14 residues. Trimming took 8 bases from V and 5 from J, leaving 15 bases between them. The CDR3 protein is CASRGREKTGELFF. The CDR3 DNA follows: TGTGCCAGCCGAGGGAGAGAAAAGACCGGGGAGCTGTTTTTT.

This clonotype was detected only a few times. CDR3 bases: TGCGCCAGCAGCCAACTCCGGGGGGGACCGTCCTACAATGAGCAGTTCTTC. Translation gives CASSQLRGGPSYNEQFF. The chain uses TRBV4-3 and TRBJ2-1, with 8 bases matching TRBD2. V shed 2 bases, J shed 1 base, and the junction held 7 bases outside the gene matches. Germline CDR1 is LGHNA and CDR2 is YSLEER. The CDR3 contains 17 residues.

V gene TRBV7-7 combines with J gene TRBJ2-7, with TRBD1 matching over 11 bases. This CDR3 comprises 15 residues. CDR1 is SSHAT and CDR2 is FNYEAQ in the germline V gene (reference sequence). J lost 5 bases, V lost 5 bases, and 8 bases had no gene match. The chain's CDR3 is CASSRGQGGFDEQYF. Written as DNA, the CDR3 is TGTGCCAGCAGCCGGGGACAGGGGGGTTTCGACGAGCAGTACTTC.

The sample holds a few counts of this clonotype. The CDR3 DNA follows: TGTGCCAGCAGGGGACAGGGGGGCTCCGGTAGCACCTTC. Its protein product is CASRGQGGSGSTF. The chain has TRBV6-1 and TRBJ1-2; TRBD1 agrees at 11 bases. CDR3 length: 13 residues. CDR1 is MNHNS and CDR2 is SASEGT in the germline V gene. V lost 6 bases, J lost 13 bases, and 10 bases stayed unmatched.